A selection of T cell receptor beta chains follows, all from one sample in a study of T-cell memory formation after mild COVID-19. TCRdb reprocessed the 5' RACE reads via MiXCR and lists one record per CDR3 protein. The top ten clones hold less than 15% of a sample with 350,000 to 500,000 distinct CDR3 sequences, less than 25% of them seen once. The source material was PBMCs or a T cell subset sorted from them (not recorded which). The receptors were sampled from an adult woman who had mild COVID-19 (a few samples of this study predate the infection). Cell type and time point are not known. Each CDR3 is given with its conserved first and last residue. The D gene is left open where the match is weak. Not all rows give a size; the values are once, few, many and, for expanded clones, a class.

TRBV5-1	TRBD1	TRBJ2-1	few	CASSLATTGNYEQFF	TGCGCCAGCAGCTTGGCCACGACAGGGAACTATGAGCAGTTCTTC
TRBV10-3	-	TRBJ2-3	few	CATGLDLSTDTQYF	TGTGCCACCGGATTGGACCTAAGCACAGATACGCAGTATTTT
TRBV7-9	-	TRBJ1-4	few	CASSPPSGTTNEKLFF	TGTGCCAGCAGCCCCCCTTCCGGGACAACTAATGAAAAACTGTTTTTT
TRBV6-5	-	TRBJ1-2	-	CASSYAGGGGGYTF	TGTGCCAGCAGTTACGCCGGTGGAGGAGGTGGCTACACCTTC
TRBV4-3	-	TRBJ2-7	few	CASSQEKTPGYEQYF	TGCGCCAGCAGCCAAGAGAAAACTCCAGGCTACGAGCAGTACTTC
TRBV6-5	-	TRBJ2-1	-	CASGLDRSSYNEQFF	TGTGCCAGCGGACTTGACAGGAGCTCCTACAATGAGCAGTTCTTC
TRBV2	-	TRBJ1-1	-	CASRRDKYTEAFF	TGTGCCAGCAGACGGGACAAATACACTGAAGCTTTCTTT
TRBV5-6	-	TRBJ2-7	-	CASSLGPEPRSYEQYF	TGTGCCAGCAGCTTGGGGCCGGAACCCCGCTCCTACGAGCAGTACTTC
TRBV7-9	TRBD1	TRBJ1-2	-	CASSLARQGLYGYTF	TGTGCCAGCAGCTTAGCGAGACAGGGGCTCTATGGCTACACCTTC
TRBV21-1	-	TRBJ2-3	-	CASSKGEQQVTDTQYF	TGTGCCAGCAGCAAAGGTGAACAGCAAGTCACAGATACGCAGTATTTT
TRBV20-1	-	TRBJ2-7	-	CSASEPGLPRLYEQYF	TGCAGTGCTAGCGAGCCTGGACTACCAAGACTCTACGAGCAGTACTTC
TRBV7-8	-	TRBJ2-6	few	CASSLHTGSGANVLTF	TGTGCCAGCAGCTTACATACAGGCTCTGGGGCCAACGTCCTGACTTTC
TRBV2	TRBD2	TRBJ2-1	few	CASSSGGATYNEQFF	TGTGCCAGCAGTAGCGGGGGGGCCACCTACAATGAGCAGTTCTTC
TRBV7-2	TRBD2	TRBJ2-7	once	CASSLGASGGTYEQYF	TGTGCCAGCAGCTTAGGGGCTAGCGGGGGTACCTACGAGCAGTACTTC
TRBV6-5	TRBD1	TRBJ2-3	-	CASSKFGTGPADTQYF	TGTGCCAGCAGCAAATTCGGGACAGGGCCGGCAGATACGCAGTATTTT
TRBV3-1	-	TRBJ2-1	-	CASSQELGGWYNEQFF	TGTGCCAGCAGCCAAGAGTTGGGGGGCTGGTACAATGAGCAGTTCTTC
TRBV6-6	-	TRBJ1-2	-	CASSRPDGHYGYTF	TGTGCCAGCAGCCGACCAGACGGACACTATGGCTACACCTTC
TRBV5-1	TRBD1	TRBJ1-1	-	CASSARGRVGNTEAFF	TGCGCCAGCAGTGCCAGGGGGCGAGTTGGGAACACTGAAGCTTTCTTT
TRBV30	-	TRBJ1-1	-	CAGRRMNTEAFF	TGTGCCGGGAGACGGATGAACACTGAAGCTTTCTTT
TRBV7-9	-	TRBJ1-2	-	CASSLRGIYGYTF	TGTGCCAGCAGCTTAAGAGGAATCTATGGCTACACCTTC
TRBV12-3/TRBV12-4	TRBD1	TRBJ1-2	few	CASTTEDRFGGYTF	TGTGCCAGCACTACCGAGGACAGGTTCGGTGGCTACACCTTC
TRBV28	-	TRBJ2-4	few	CASSHHGRVENIQYF	TGTGCCAGCAGCCATCATGGCAGGGTGGAAAACATTCAGTACTTC
TRBV6-5	TRBD1	TRBJ2-1	-	CASSRGGTGIYNEQFF	TGTGCCAGCAGCCGCGGCGGGACAGGGATCTACAATGAGCAGTTCTTC
TRBV7-3	TRBD1	TRBJ2-1	-	CASGTGINRGHNEQFF	TGTGCCAGTGGAACCGGGATTAACAGGGGCCACAATGAGCAGTTCTTC
TRBV20-1	TRBD1	TRBJ1-5	few	CSARDRSSGTGDNQPQHF	TGCAGTGCTAGAGATCGATCCTCCGGGACAGGGGATAATCAGCCCCAGCATTTT
TRBV4-2	-	TRBJ2-5	few	CASSQDQTRGETQYF	TGTGCCAGCAGCCAAGACCAGACTAGAGGGGAGACCCAGTACTTC
TRBV29-1	-	TRBJ2-7	few	CSVAESSYEQYF	TGCAGCGTTGCCGAGAGCTCCTACGAGCAGTACTTC
TRBV7-9	-	TRBJ2-1	-	CAGSHGGPSYNEQFF	TGTGCCGGCAGCCACGGCGGGCCGTCCTACAATGAGCAGTTCTTC
TRBV2	TRBD1	TRBJ1-2	-	CASTIGQGLTGYTF	TGTGCCAGCACTATAGGACAGGGACTGACCGGCTACACCTTC
TRBV6-4	TRBD1	TRBJ2-2	-	CASSDSGQGNTGELFF	TGTGCCAGCAGTGACTCGGGACAGGGAAACACCGGGGAGCTGTTTTTT
TRBV12-3/TRBV12-4	-	TRBJ2-1	-	CASFLYTASSYNEQFF	TGTGCCAGCTTCCTCTACACAGCAAGCTCCTACAATGAGCAGTTCTTC
TRBV5-1	-	TRBJ2-1	-	CASSLRTLNEQFF	TGCGCCAGCAGCCTCCGTACCCTTAATGAGCAGTTCTTC
TRBV7-2	TRBD1	TRBJ1-2	-	CASSLSPGQGARGYTF	TGTGCCAGCAGCTTGTCACCGGGACAGGGGGCGCGTGGCTACACCTTC
TRBV4-3	-	TRBJ2-1	few	CASSQDHPAGAGGEQFF	TGCGCCAGCAGCCAAGATCACCCTGCGGGTGCCGGAGGTGAGCAGTTCTTC
TRBV5-1	-	TRBJ2-1	-	CASIRDSTAGEQFF	TGCGCCAGCATTAGGGACAGTACAGCGGGTGAGCAGTTCTTC
TRBV12-3/TRBV12-4	-	TRBJ2-1	few	CASSLMSNEQFF	TGTGCCAGCAGTTTGATGAGCAATGAGCAGTTCTTC
TRBV10-2	-	TRBJ2-1	few	CASSDHYLRPSSYNEQFF	TGCGCCAGCAGTGATCACTACCTCAGACCGAGCTCCTACAATGAGCAGTTCTTC
TRBV20-1	TRBD1	TRBJ2-7	-	CSASPPRETGDGDYEQYF	TGCAGTGCTAGCCCCCCCAGGGAGACAGGGGATGGGGACTACGAGCAGTACTTC
TRBV5-1	-	TRBJ2-7	-	CASSLEGTPTYEQYF	TGCGCCAGCAGCTTGGAAGGGACACCAACCTACGAGCAGTACTTC
TRBV7-2	TRBD2	TRBJ2-1	few	CASSLWSASGSINEQFF	TGTGCCAGCAGCTTATGGTCGGCTAGCGGGAGTATCAATGAGCAGTTCTTC
TRBV7-9	-	TRBJ2-7	few	CASSNWATNYEQYF	TGTGCCAGCAGCAACTGGGCTACTAACTACGAGCAGTACTTC